Each of the 25 T cell receptor beta chains below was sequenced from the same sample in a study of regulatory T cells in long-lasting Graves disease. Investigators prepared the TCR beta libraries by applying iRepertoire HTBI primers and Arm-PCR of CDR3 regions. One entry per CDR3 protein results from TCRdb running MiXCR on the multiplex PCR reads. The table has 300,000 to 400,000 distinct CDR3 sequences, about 20% seen once. The time point was: persistent/refractory GD, antithyroid drugs over 5 years with positive TRAb. With RNA extracted from PBMCs as input, the TCR library was made. The material was peripheral blood mononuclear cells (PBMCs), obtained when the disease was refractory, from a patient treated with antithyroid drugs. The origin of the receptors is a female donor with Graves disease.

Ten or more counts support this clonotype. The rearrangement joins TRBV6-1 to TRBJ2-7; D is undetermined. V lost 2 bases, J lost 5 bases, and 16 bases lay in between. Germline assignment: CDR1 MNHNS and CDR2 SASEGT. The CDR3 loop spans 15 amino acids. As DNA, the CDR3 is TGTGCCAGCAGTGAAAGGACCCTTAAGCTTGACGAGCAGTACTTC. Translating gives CASSERTLKLDEQYF.

The chain uses TRBV7-3 and TRBJ2-2; TRBD2 aligns across 9 bases. The junction had 14 bases not matched to a gene; V was cut back by 1 base and J by 5 bases. This CDR3 comprises 19 residues. The V gene's germline CDR1 is SGHTA and CDR2 FQGTGA. The CDR3 protein is CASSLSPSFSGRRTGELFF. CDR3 nucleotides: TGTGCCAGCAGCTTAAGCCCCTCGTTTAGCGGGAGACGGACCGGGGAGCTGTTTTTT.

This clonotype was detected a few times. This rearrangement joins TRBV6-1 to TRBJ2-1; D gene uncertain. CDR3 size: 14 residues. CDR1 is MNHNS, CDR2 SASEGT, per germline. The ends were cut back, 6 bases at V and 2 bases at J, with 11 bases in the middle. The CDR3 here is CASRRPVTYNEQFF. CDR3 DNA sequence: TGTGCCAGCAGAAGGCCCGTAACCTACAATGAGCAGTTCTTC.

With regard to this clonotype: A much larger clone differs by one base, so this may be a read error. The CDR3 DNA is TGTGCCACCAGTGAGACCGGGGTTGAGACCCAGTACTTC. It yields the protein CATSETGVETQYF. The chain couples TRBV24-1 to TRBJ2-5, with TRBD2 as a possible D gene (5 bases). The CDR3 consists of 13 residues. Per the germline V gene, CDR1 is KGHDR and CDR2 is SFDVKD. V was cut by 4 bases and J by 5 bases, with 10 bases left in between.

In this sample, this clonotype turned up once. The V call is TRBV27, the J call TRBJ2-3; 12 bases align to TRBD2. The germline CDR1 and CDR2 sequences are MNHEY and SMNVEV (reference sequence). The CDR3 has 14 residues. The junction had 4 bases not matched to a gene; V was cut back by 6 bases and J by 6 bases. The CDR3 is CASSLAGGMDTQYF. CDR3 bases: TGTGCCAGCAGCCTAGCGGGGGGGATGGATACGCAGTATTTT.

This clonotype was detected only once. It may be a read error: a sequence one base away is much more abundant. The chain has TRBV30 and TRBJ1-1; 10 bases agree with TRBD1. Germline assignment: CDR1 GTSNPN and CDR2 SVGIG (reference sequence). The CDR3 covers 14 residues. With 5 bases clipped from V and 1 base from J, the junction kept 4 bases outside the gene matches. CDR3 in amino acids: CAWGGQGSNTEAFF. The DNA for the CDR3 is TGTGCCTGGGGGGGACAGGGGTCGAACACTGAAGCTTTCTTT.

The chain links TRBV11-2 to TRBJ2-7; 8 nucleotides line up with TRBD2. V lost 3 bases to trimming and J lost 4 bases; unmatched junction nucleotides: 5. CDR3 length equals 14 residues. CDR1 and CDR2 (germline): SGHAT, FQNNGV. CDR3 nucleotide sequence: TGTGCCAGCAGCTTCAGCGGGAGTGGGTACGAGCAGTACTTC. Its protein product is CASSFSGSGYEQYF.

This chain joins TRBV28 and TRBJ2-1, with D hard to call. The CDR3 covers 13 residues. From germline, CDR1 is MDHEN and CDR2 SYDVKM. V lost 10 bases and J 7 bases, leaving 17 bases between the germline ends. CDR3 protein: CAIPKGKWNEQFF. The CDR3 bases are TGTGCCATCCCAAAGGGCAAGTGGAATGAGCAGTTCTTC.

This chain uses TRBV19 with TRBJ1-5; no clear D gene. V was cut by 1 base and J by 5 bases, with 15 bases left in between. This CDR3 has 16 residues. Germline V gene sequence: CDR1 LNHDA, CDR2 SQIVND (reference sequence). CDR3 bases: TGTGCCAGTAGTATAGTGGATTGGACTCCCGATCAGCCCCAGCATTTT. It codes for CASSIVDWTPDQPQHF.

The chain's CDR3 is CSASGSGRPSLVGNIQYF. In DNA form, the CDR3 reads TGCAGTGCTAGCGGGAGCGGGCGCCCCTCTTTAGTTGGAAACATTCAGTACTTC. The chain carries TRBV20-1 and TRBJ2-4, with a weak D call TRBD2 (6 bases). V lost 3 bases and J lost 6, with 27 bases in between. In germline, CDR1 is DFQATT, CDR2 SNEGSKA (reference sequence). This CDR3 is 18 amino acids long.

This clonotype was observed at least ten times. The chain couples TRBV5-6 to TRBJ2-7, with D hard to call. Trimming removed 1 base from V and 1 base from J, with 6 bases in between. This CDR3 spans 13 amino acids. Germline V CDR1 and CDR2: SGHDT, YYEEEE. The CDR3 loop reads CASSLRRSYEQYF. CDR3 DNA: TGTGCCAGCAGCTTGCGACGGTCCTACGAGCAGTACTTC.

A remark on this clonotype: Possible read error: a much larger clone is one base away. The genes are TRBV10-3 and TRBJ1-2, with 7 bases lining up with TRBD1. This CDR3 spans 14 amino acids. Trimming removed 3 bases from V and 4 bases from J; junction bases left unmatched: 5. Germline CDR1 reads ENHRY; CDR2 reads SYGVKD. CDR3 nucleotides: TGTGCCATCAGTGAAGGGGGCAGAATCTATGGCTACACCTTC. Translating gives CAISEGGRIYGYTF.

This clonotype was seen repeatedly, ten times or more. The V call is TRBV28, the J call TRBJ2-4; TRBD1 matches at 9 bases. The germline CDR1 and CDR2 sequences are MDHEN and SYDVKM. CDR3 length: 15 residues. Unmatched junction bases numbered 9, after V lost 4 bases and J lost 8 bases. The CDR3 protein is CASSSPGQGTHIQYF. Here the CDR3 DNA reads TGTGCCAGCAGTTCCCCGGGACAGGGCACTCACATTCAGTACTTC.

This clonotype came up many times. The chain links TRBV28 to TRBJ1-1; perhaps TRBD1 as D (6 bases). There are 14 residues in the CDR3. V lost 3 bases, J lost 4 bases, and 12 bases lay in between. Germline V gene lookup returns CDR1 MDHEN and CDR2 SYDVKM. The CDR3 DNA reads as TGTGCCAGCAGTTTTTGGGGGCAGTTCACTGAAGCTTTCTTT. Translating it yields CASSFWGQFTEAFF.

This clonotype was observed a few times. Likely a read error: the CDR3 ends without its conserved phenylalanine or tryptophan. The rearrangement uses TRBV5-1 and TRBJ1-1; 7 bases line up with TRBD1. The V segment lost 3 bases and the J segment 4 bases; nucleotides outside the gene matches: 3. There are 13 residues in the CDR3. Germline lookup yields CDR1 SGHRS and CDR2 YFSETQ. DNA for the CDR3: TGCGCCAGCAGCTCCTCAGGGGGCACTGAAGCTTTCTCT. As protein: CASSSSGGTEAFS.

V gene TRBV10-3 combines with J gene TRBJ1-1; the match to TRBD1 covers 9 bases. Germline CDR1 ENHRY, CDR2 SYGVKD. V trimming: 6 bases; J trimming: 5 bases; junction bases outside the gene matches: 10. The CDR3 has 15 amino acids. CDR3 bases: TGTGCCATCAGCGGAGTACAGGGGGCGGGGACTGAAGCTTTCTTT. Protein: CAISGVQGAGTEAFF.

This clonotype was observed a few times. The chain combines TRBV3-1 with TRBJ2-7; 7 nucleotides agree with TRBD2. CDR3 size: 15 residues. Germline assignment: CDR1 LGHDT and CDR2 YNNKEL (reference sequence). V lost 1 base and J lost 3; bases outside the gene matches: 6. The CDR3 protein is CASSQVSSGGYEQYF. The CDR3 nucleotides are TGTGCCAGCAGCCAAGTTTCCTCGGGGGGCTACGAGCAGTACTTC.

In this sample, this clonotype turned up once. V is TRBV10-3 and J is TRBJ2-3; D may be TRBD2 (6 bases). V dropped 6 bases and J dropped 2 bases, with 15 bases sitting between them. The CDR3 has 15 residues. Germline CDR1 reads ENHRY; CDR2 reads SYGVKD. The CDR3 sequence: CAIRDNRDSTDTQYF. The CDR3 DNA reads as TGTGCCATCAGAGACAACCGGGACTCCACAGATACGCAGTATTTT.

This clonotype showed up many times. The chain employs TRBV11-2 and TRBJ1-6, with D uncertain. The CDR3 sequence is 15 residues long. Germline loops: CDR1 SGHAT, CDR2 FQNNGV. V was shortened by 2 bases and J by 9 bases, with 14 bases between the two germline ends. The CDR3 coding sequence is TGTGCCAGCAGCTTACCGTTCAGCAGTAGTTCACCCCTCCACTTT. As protein: CASSLPFSSSSPLHF.

This sequence joins TRBV9 and TRBJ2-3; no definite D call. Germline loops: CDR1 SGDLS, CDR2 YYNGEE. The CDR3 is 13 amino acids. With 0 bases removed from V and 2 bases from J, the gap between germline ends came to 4 bases. The CDR3 nucleotides read TGTGCCAGCAGCGTAGGGGCCACAGATACGCAGTATTTT. Residues: CASSVGATDTQYF. The whole variable domain, remainder taken from reference TRBV9 and TRBJ2-3, is DSGVTQTPKHLITATGQRVTLRCSPRSGDLSVYWYQQSLDQGLQFLIQYYNGEERAKGNILERFSAQQFPDLHSELNLSSLELGDSALYFCASSVGATDTQYFGPGTRLTVL.

Only a few counts were recorded for this clonotype. The V and J genes are TRBV29-1 and TRBJ2-5; TRBD2 matches at 7 bases. Trimming at V came to 5 bases and at J to 9 bases, leaving 12 bases not matched to a gene. This CDR3 is built from 13 residues. CDR1 is SQVTM, CDR2 ANQGSEA, per germline. The CDR3 region is CSVPWGGTQAQYF. The CDR3 bases are TGCAGCGTTCCCTGGGGGGGAACCCAGGCCCAGTACTTC.

This clonotype was seen repeatedly, ten times or more. V usage is TRBV12-3 or TRBV12-4 and J usage is TRBJ2-2; no clear D. CDR3 length: 12 residues. V shed 2 bases and J shed 6 bases, with 4 bases lying between them. CDR3 sequence: CASSLNPGELFF. For the CDR3, the DNA is TGTGCCAGCAGTTTAAATCCCGGGGAGCTGTTTTTT.

This rearrangement joins TRBV12-3 or TRBV12-4 to TRBJ1-5, with a possible D match to TRBD1 (6 bases). The length of the CDR3 is 15 residues. Trimming shortened V by 6 bases and J by 3 bases, and 15 bases separated the two germline ends. In DNA, the CDR3 is TGTGCCAGCAGCGGGGGCAGGATACTCAATCAGCCCCAGCATTTT. It codes for CASSGGRILNQPQHF.

The V gene is TRBV2, the J gene TRBJ1-5; D remains ambiguous. Trimming stripped 6 bases from V and 5 bases from J, with 11 bases between. There are 13 residues in the CDR3. Germline values: CDR1 SNHLY, CDR2 FYNNEI. Here the CDR3 reads CASSQAGDQPQHF. For the CDR3, the DNA is TGTGCCAGCAGCCAAGCGGGAGATCAGCCCCAGCATTTT.

This clonotype has at least ten counts. This sequence joins TRBV7-6 and TRBJ2-7, with D perhaps matching TRBD1 (5 bases). This CDR3 region has 14 residues. Germline V gene data show CDR1 as SGHVS and CDR2 as FNYEAQ. V was cut by 2 bases and J by 4 bases, with 12 bases left in between. Here the CDR3 DNA reads TGTGCCAGCAGCTTACTCCAGGGTATTTACGAGCAGTACTTC. Amino acid sequence: CASSLLQGIYEQYF.